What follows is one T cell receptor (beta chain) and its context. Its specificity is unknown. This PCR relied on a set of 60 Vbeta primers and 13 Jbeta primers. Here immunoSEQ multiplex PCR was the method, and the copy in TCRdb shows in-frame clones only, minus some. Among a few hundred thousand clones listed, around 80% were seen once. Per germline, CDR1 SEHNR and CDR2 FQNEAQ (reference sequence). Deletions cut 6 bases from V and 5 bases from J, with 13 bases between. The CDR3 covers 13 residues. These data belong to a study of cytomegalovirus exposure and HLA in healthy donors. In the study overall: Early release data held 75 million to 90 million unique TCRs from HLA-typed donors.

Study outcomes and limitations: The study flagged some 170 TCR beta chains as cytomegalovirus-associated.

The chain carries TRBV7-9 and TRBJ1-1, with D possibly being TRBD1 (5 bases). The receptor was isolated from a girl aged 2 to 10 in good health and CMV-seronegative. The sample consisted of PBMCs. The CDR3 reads CASSHGEGTEAFF. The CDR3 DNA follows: TGTGCCAGCAGTCATGGGGAGGGGACTGAAGCTTTCTTT.